The 20 T cell receptor beta chains below come from one sample, sequenced in a study of T cell responses to AZD1222 COVID-19 vaccine. Sequencing was performed with immunoSEQ multiplex PCR; in TCRdb, only in-frame clones are kept and a portion is missing. The profile shows about 100,000 clones, roughly 87% of them singletons. This specimen was peripheral blood, taken on day 0 of AZD1222 vaccination. The receptors originated from an adult in good health.

This chain uses TRBV28 with TRBJ2-3, with TRBD2 matching 9 bases. J was trimmed by 6 bases and V by 5 bases; bases with no gene match: 18. Germline values: CDR1 MDHEN, CDR2 SYDVKM. The CDR3 contains 18 residues. The CDR3 region is CASSPAGLLAGVKDTQYF. The CDR3, as DNA: TGTGCCAGCAGTCCCGCCGGACTGTTAGCGGGAGTTAAGGATACGCAGTATTTT. Full variable domain (remainder filled in from reference TRBV28 and TRBJ2-3): DVKVTQSSRYLVKRTGEKVFLECVQDMDHENMFWYRQDPGLGLRLIYFSYDVKMKEKGDIPEGYSVSREKKERFSLILESASTNQTSMYLCASSPAGLLAGVKDTQYFGPGTRLTVL.

J is TRBJ1-5 and V is TRBV19; tentative D call: TRBD1 (5 bases). CDR3 length equals 15 residues. Germline V lookup: CDR1 LNHDA, CDR2 SQIVND (reference sequence). Trimming removed 3 bases at V and 5 bases at J, with 14 bases between. In DNA, the CDR3 is TGTGCCAGTAGTATCGACAGAGCCCTAGATCAGCCCCAGCATTTT. Its protein product is CASSIDRALDQPQHF.

The chain carries TRBV6-2 or TRBV6-3 and TRBJ2-5, with D possibly being TRBD1 or TRBD2 (5 bases each). Germline CDR1 and CDR2: MNHEY and SVGEGT. The CDR3 runs to 14 residues. Trimming shortened V by 5 bases and J by 7 bases, and 17 bases separated the two germline ends. CDR3: CASSPGTATWTQYF. The CDR3 DNA reads TGTGCCAGCAGTCCCGGGACGGCGACGTGGACCCAGTACTTC.

The V and J genes are TRBV7-3 and TRBJ1-6; no firm D call. Per the germline V gene, CDR1 is SGHTA and CDR2 is FQGTGA. V lost 1 base and J lost 7, with 5 bases in between. The CDR3 loop spans 13 amino acids. CDR3 loop: CASSLSSNSPLHF. CDR3 nucleotides: TGTGCCAGCAGCTTAAGTTCCAATTCACCCCTCCACTTT.

The chain couples TRBV19 to TRBJ2-7, with 8 bases aligning to TRBD2. The CDR3 has 19 amino acids. V dropped 0 bases and J dropped 0; count of bases not matched to a gene: 13. CDR1 and CDR2 from the germline V gene are LNHDA and SQIVND (reference sequence). The CDR3 DNA reads as TGTGCCAGTAGTATAGAGGTACTAGCGGAGGCCCTATCCTCCTACGAGCAGTACTTC. This sequence encodes CASSIEVLAEALSSYEQYF.

The chain couples TRBV4-1 to TRBJ2-1; 8 bases map to TRBD2. This CDR3 comprises 17 residues. J was trimmed by 0 bases and V by 0 bases; bases with no gene match: 4. Germline values: CDR1 MGHRA, CDR2 YSYEKL. The CDR3 DNA sequence: TGCGCCAGCAGCCAAGATACCCTAGCGGGCTCCTACAATGAGCAGTTCTTC. Protein: CASSQDTLAGSYNEQFF.

This rearrangement joins TRBV7-3 to TRBJ1-1; 9 nucleotides agree with TRBD1. Germline V gene data show CDR1 as SGHTA and CDR2 as FQGTGA. There are 15 residues in the CDR3. The trim removed 4 bases at V and 6 bases at J, leaving 9 bases unmatched. CDR3 in amino acids: CASSSGQGPRPEAFF. For the CDR3, the DNA is TGTGCCAGCAGCTCCGGACAGGGGCCTCGACCTGAAGCTTTCTTT.

This chain connects TRBV27 to TRBJ2-7; 7 positions agree with TRBD1. The V segment lost 6 bases and the J segment 3 bases; nucleotides outside the gene matches: 8. The CDR3 is 14 residues long. Germline lookup yields CDR1 MNHEY and CDR2 SMNVEV (reference sequence). The CDR3 loop is CASSLNRDSYEQYF. The DNA of the CDR3 is TGTGCCAGCAGCCTAAACCGGGACAGCTACGAGCAGTACTTC.

The chain uses TRBV7-9 and TRBJ1-1; no firm D call. Germline loops: CDR1 SEHNR, CDR2 FQNEAQ (reference sequence). V was shortened by 4 bases and J by 0 bases, with 9 bases between the two germline ends. The CDR3 is made up of 14 amino acids. The DNA of the CDR3 is TGTGCCAGCAGCTACGTGGGCCTGAACACTGAAGCTTTCTTT. Translation gives CASSYVGLNTEAFF.

This clone was picked up a small number of times. The J gene is TRBJ1-4, the V gene TRBV4-2; weak D call: TRBD1 (5 bases). Germline V lookup: CDR1 LGHNA, CDR2 YNFKEQ. The ends were cut back, 2 bases at V and 3 bases at J, with 10 bases in the middle. CDR3 size: 15 residues. Written as DNA, the CDR3 is TGTGCCAGCAGCCAATGGGGGGGGTCTAATGAAAAACTGTTTTTT. Amino acids: CASSQWGGSNEKLFF.

The chain couples TRBV27 to TRBJ1-5; 7 bases are a match to TRBD1. CDR1 and CDR2 (germline): MNHEY, SMNVEV (reference sequence). The V gene end was trimmed by 8 bases and the J gene end by 0 bases; junction bases not matched to a gene: 10. This CDR3 comprises 16 residues. The CDR3 is CASGGAQGSSNQPQHF. The CDR3 nucleotides are TGTGCCAGCGGCGGAGCACAGGGGAGTAGCAATCAGCCCCAGCATTTT.

This clone was observed once. V and J are TRBV18 and TRBJ1-1; D might be TRBD1 (5 bases). CDR1 is KGHSH and CDR2 is LQKENI in the germline V gene. This CDR3 comprises 17 residues. V gave up 2 bases and J gave up 1 base, with 17 bases separating them. The CDR3 region has the DNA TGTGCCAGCTCACCATTCGAGGGGACTGCTGCGAACACTGAAGCTTTCTTT. Residues: CASSPFEGTAANTEAFF.

This sequence joins TRBV11-2 and TRBJ2-1; perhaps TRBD1 as D (6 bases). Trimming left V 1 base short and J 1 base short, with 8 bases between. The CDR3 is 15 residues long. Per the germline V gene, CDR1 is SGHAT and CDR2 is FQNNGV. Here the CDR3 reads CASSLVRGSYNEQFF. The DNA for the CDR3 is TGTGCCAGCAGCTTAGTCAGGGGTTCCTACAATGAGCAGTTCTTC.

This clone was seen just once. The rearrangement links TRBV5-1 to TRBJ1-2; 7 bases are a match to TRBD1. Per germline, CDR1 SGHRS and CDR2 YFSETQ. The CDR3 length is 15 residues. V was pared by 4 bases and J by 4 bases, with 10 bases of the junction left unmatched. In DNA, the CDR3 is TGCGCCAGCAGCCCGGGACAGTCGGACTTCTATGGCTACACCTTC. Amino acids: CASSPGQSDFYGYTF.

The chain combines TRBV5-1 with TRBJ1-1; tentatively, D is TRBD1 (5 bases). The length of the CDR3 is 15 residues. In germline, CDR1 is SGHRS, CDR2 YFSETQ. V lost 1 base and J 4 bases, leaving 14 bases between the germline ends. The CDR3 DNA is TGCGCCAGCAGCTTGCCTTTGGGGGAAATCACTGAAGCTTTCTTT. As protein: CASSLPLGEITEAFF. Full variable domain (outside the CDR3, taken from reference TRBV5-1 and TRBJ1-1): KAGVTQTPRYLIKTRGQQVTLSCSPISGHRSVSWYQQTPGQGLQFLFEYFSETQRNKGNFPGRFSGRQFSNSRSEMNVSTLELGDSALYLCASSLPLGEITEAFFGQGTRLTVV.

This chain connects TRBV15 to TRBJ1-5, with D perhaps matching TRBD1 (5 bases). From germline, CDR1 is LNHNV and CDR2 YYDKDF (reference sequence). This CDR3 comprises 13 residues. Trimming left V 3 bases short and J 7 bases short, with 10 bases between. The CDR3 nucleotides are TGTGCCACCAGCAGCGAGCAGGGCCAGCCCCAGCATTTT. Residues: CATSSEQGQPQHF.

This clone was recorded many times. This chain uses TRBV19 with TRBJ2-2; D uncertain. The V gene lost 8 bases and the J gene lost 0 bases, with 7 bases spanning the gap. Germline CDR1 is LNHDA and CDR2 is SQIVND (reference sequence). The CDR3 runs 13 residues. The CDR3 region has the DNA TGTGCCAGTGCAGCATCGAACACCGGGGAGCTGTTTTTT. Translating gives CASAASNTGELFF.

J is TRBJ2-1 and V is TRBV7-9, with 9 nucleotides matching TRBD2. Germline CDR1 is SEHNR and CDR2 is FQNEAQ (reference sequence). This CDR3 contains 17 residues. Germline trimming cut 1 base from V and 7 bases from J; bases unmatched to any gene: 11. This CDR3 reads CASSLERGGRAVNEQFF. The CDR3 region has the DNA TGTGCCAGCAGCTTAGAAAGGGGCGGGAGGGCCGTGAATGAGCAGTTCTTC. Complete variable domain (other parts from reference TRBV7-9 and TRBJ2-1): DTGVSQNPRHKITKRGQNVTFRCDPISEHNRLYWYRQTLGQGPEFLTYFQNEAQLEKSRLLSDRFSAERPKGSFSTLEIQRTEQGDSAMYLCASSLERGGRAVNEQFFGPGTRLTVL.

The V and J genes are TRBV6-1 and TRBJ1-6; TRBD1 agrees at 10 bases. Germline CDR1 is MNHNS and CDR2 is SASEGT. The V gene end was trimmed by 0 bases and the J gene end by 7 bases; junction bases not matched to a gene: 0. The CDR3 is 15 residues long. CDR3 sequence reads: CASSEATGGNSPLHF. DNA for the CDR3: TGTGCCAGCAGTGAAGCGACAGGGGGCAATTCACCCCTCCACTTT.

V gene TRBV3-1 (or the pseudogene TRBV3-2) combines with J gene TRBJ2-3; D tentatively reads TRBD1 or TRBD2 (5 bases each). V shed 5 bases and J shed 2 bases, with 14 bases lying between them. The germline gives CDR1 LGHDT, CDR2 YNNKEL (reference sequence). CDR3 size: 15 residues. CDR3 DNA sequence: TGTGCCAGCAGCGGGGGTCAAGCATACACAGATACGCAGTATTTT. Protein: CASSGGQAYTDTQYF.